This T cell receptor (beta chain) was recorded in a study of lymphopenia after photon versus proton radiotherapy (dated by TCRdb to between 2019 and 2020). Background on the whole study: The study compared the immunological effects of photon versus proton radiation therapy in patients with gastrointestinal tumors who developed high-grade lymphopenia. The 20 or so patients in the cohort had gastrointestinal tumors, were treated with either photon or proton therapy, and subsequently developed lymphopenia. The goal of the study was to characterize the differences between the two radiation modalities in how they affect the immune system.

The full study reports these points: Across the cohort, among patients who died, a greater drop in TCR diversity after the nadir was inversely correlated with overall survival time. The survival association was assessed only in patients who died, and the authors presented better survival with proton therapy as a possibility rather than a demonstrated result. Proton-treated patients stayed relatively stable during treatment, while photon-treated patients lost naive T cells and TCR diversity and gained effector/memory populations. After the lymphocyte count nadir, photon-treated repertoires showed oligoclonal expansion, especially of CD8+ Temra cells, which drove the drop in diversity.

The CDR3 numbers 13 residues from cysteine through phenylalanine. Only the CDR3 portion is preserved as DNA: 39 bases, with reading frame beginning at the first base. The germline V end is reduced by 1 base and the J end by 10 bases; junction bases left unmatched: 4. Looking up the germline V gene (reference sequence) yields CDR1 SSHAT and CDR2 FNYEAQ. Library preparation was by the immunoSEQ multiplex PCR assay. Deep sequencing of rearranged TCR beta loci, alongside multiparametric flow cytometry, was used to profile T cell repertoires. Drawn from immuneACCESS, this table holds only the in-frame rearrangements with V and J called that TCRdb kept. Clones are partly lost; checked studies trace under half to an unresolved V gene and leave the rest unexplained. This sample holds around 30,000 clones; around 87% were observed only once. The ten most abundant clones make up roughly 50% of the sample. This clone occurred once. Its recognized antigen is unknown. Base qualities are not provided; no much larger clone lies one nucleotide away.

The clonotype originates from a woman aged 55-75 years with cholangiocarcinoma. Some clones in this sample may be carry-over from other donors' samples. Sequences were derived from peripheral blood, sampled from a patient treated with proton-based radiotherapy. This chain is built from TRBV7-7 and TRBJ2-1, and TRBD2 matches 7 of the central bases. The base sequence is TGTGCCAGCAGCTTAGATTCTAGCGGCGAGCAGTTCTTC. It codes for CASSLDSSGEQFF.